This T cell receptor beta chain comes out of a study of Ad26.COV2.S vaccination and SARS-CoV-2 variants. Study summary: COV1001, an Ad26.COV2.S trial, supplied this vaccine-arm donor. Recipients of Ad26.COV2.S got it intramuscularly, once or twice 56 days apart.

Notes on the study in general: Vaccinated individuals (as opposed to placebo recipients) had higher spike-specific TCR breadth. Similar non-spike TCR breadth was observed in recipients of vaccine and of placebo.

The protocol was immunoSEQ multiplex PCR, while the TCRdb copy is restricted to in-frame clones and leaves out a portion. The sample has hundreds of thousands of clones; roughly 89% are singletons. Trimming cost V 2 bases and J 0 bases, with 11 bases left between them. Germline values: CDR1 KGHSH, CDR2 LQKENI. This CDR3 spans 16 amino acids. The sample's treatment: some 20 received Ad26.COV2.S at low or high dose, single or two shots; about 5 received placebo; per-sample allocation not given. On day 63 after the first injection, vaccine and placebo recipients gave samples. As for this clone: Its matching antigen is unknown.

The sample consisted of peripheral blood, taken in a trial of Ad26.COV2.S vaccine versus placebo. This rearrangement joins TRBV18 to TRBJ1-3, with D unclear. The receptor comes from a person aged 18 to 65 who received the Ad26.COV2.S COVID-19 vaccine or a placebo. The CDR3 bases are TGTGCCAGCTCACCAGAGGGCCCCCACTCTGGAAACACCATATATTTT. This codes for CASSPEGPHSGNTIYF.